These 32 T cell receptor beta chains share one sample of origin, sequenced in a study of T cells expressing NK-cell markers. TCRdb re-called the 5' RACE reads and gives one entry per CDR3 protein, without DNA. The sample totals 300,000 to 450,000 distinct CDR3 sequences; its top ten clones hold 4% to 6.5%. Sequencing input: blood T cells: a sorted CD56 or NKG2C T cell subset, CD4+ or CD8+ T cells, or bulk PBMC T cells (not recorded which). The receptors stem from a man aged 18-70 years in good health.

The chain combines TRBV12-3 or TRBV12-4 with TRBJ1-3. The CDR3 consists of 14 residues. This CDR3 reads CASSLPDSGNTIYF.

V gene TRBV19 combines with J gene TRBJ2-2; TCRdb lists TRBD1, though no DNA is available to test this call. Per the germline V gene, CDR1 is LNHDA and CDR2 is SQIVND (reference sequence). The CDR3 totals 15 residues. The CDR3 loop reads CASRSRDRGTGELFF.

The V gene is TRBV5-1, the J gene TRBJ1-5; TCRdb picks TRBD1, but there is no DNA to check that call. Per the germline V gene, CDR1 is SGHRS and CDR2 is YFSETQ. The CDR3 spans 13 residues. The CDR3 region is CASRDDRDQPQHF.

V usage is TRBV28 and J usage is TRBJ1-4. The CDR3 loop spans 15 amino acids. Germline V gene sequence: CDR1 MDHEN, CDR2 SYDVKM. The CDR3 sequence: CASSLKSQSWEKLFF.

The V gene is TRBV7-8, the J gene TRBJ2-7; lacking DNA, the TRBD1 call made by TCRdb goes unchecked. The CDR3 is 13 residues long. From germline, CDR1 is SGHVS and CDR2 FQNEAQ. The CDR3: CATSAGISYEQYF.

The V gene is TRBV5-1, the J gene TRBJ1-4. CDR1 SGHRS and CDR2 YFSETQ come from the germline V gene. The CDR3 has 17 residues. CDR3 loop: CASRKVFQRGENEKLFF.

The chain combines TRBV6-5 with TRBJ1-2; TCRdb's D gene call, TRBD1, goes unchecked for lack of DNA. This CDR3 region has 17 residues. CDR1 and CDR2 (germline): MNHEY, SVGAGI. CDR3 region: CASSYSTPGGIFNGYTF.

This chain uses TRBV3-1 with TRBJ2-3; TCRdb proposes TRBD2, but this gene call is untestable without DNA. Germline V CDR1 and CDR2: LGHDT, YNNKEL (reference sequence). This CDR3 has 21 amino acids. The CDR3 region is CASSQGGLTSGGPLSTDTQYF.

The rearrangement links TRBV12-3 or TRBV12-4 to TRBJ2-7. The CDR3 length is 14 residues. The CDR3 spells CASSDREGSYEQYF.

The rearrangement joins TRBV6-5 to TRBJ2-7; TCRdb outputs TRBD1, but without DNA this stays unchecked. In germline, CDR1 is MNHEY, CDR2 SVGAGI. This CDR3 spans 16 amino acids. The CDR3 loop is CASSFYRGRFESEQYF.

The chain combines TRBV12-3 or TRBV12-4 with TRBJ2-1; TCRdb designates TRBD1, a call that cannot be tested without DNA. This CDR3 spans 16 amino acids. CDR3 sequence: CASSLRGTQPADEQFF.

V usage is TRBV10-3 and J usage is TRBJ2-1; TCRdb calls TRBD2, which cannot be checked without DNA. CDR1 ENHRY and CDR2 SYGVKD come from the germline V gene. There are 16 residues in the CDR3. The CDR3: CAIRPPSGGGRDEQFF.

The J gene is TRBJ1-1, the V gene TRBV20-1; TCRdb reports TRBD1, a call that lacks DNA to check it against. Germline-derived CDR1 and CDR2 are DFQATT and SNEGSKA (reference sequence). The CDR3 runs 12 residues. CDR3 sequence reads: CRGTGTRTEAFF.

This chain links TRBV3-1 with TRBJ1-2; TCRdb proposes TRBD1, but this gene call is untestable without DNA. Germline V CDR1 and CDR2: LGHDT, YNNKEL (reference sequence). The CDR3 spans 15 residues. CDR3 region: CASSQDRGRAYGYTF.

The chain joins TRBV12-3 or TRBV12-4 to TRBJ1-2; TCRdb outputs TRBD1, but without DNA this stays unchecked. This CDR3 region has 13 residues. The CDR3 sequence: CASRPWGNYGYTF.

The chain is built from TRBV6-2 or TRBV6-3 and TRBJ2-7; TCRdb proposes TRBD1, but this gene call is untestable without DNA. Germline values: CDR1 MNHEY, CDR2 SVGEGT. The CDR3 is 14 residues long. The CDR3 loop is CASMVSRENYEQYF.

The chain joins TRBV6-6 to TRBJ2-4. The CDR3 covers 12 residues. Germline CDR1 reads MNHNY; CDR2 reads SVGAGI (reference sequence). CDR3 sequence reads: CASISQPNIQYF.

The V gene is TRBV28, the J gene TRBJ1-2; TCRdb's assignment of TRBD1 cannot be checked, as there is no DNA. The CDR3 spans 16 residues. The germline gives CDR1 MDHEN, CDR2 SYDVKM. CDR3 amino acids: CASSFRISRGLYGYTF.

This chain connects TRBV6-1 to TRBJ1-1. This CDR3 region has 14 residues. From germline, CDR1 is MNHNS and CDR2 SASEGT. The CDR3 protein is CASSNVRGNTEAFF.

J is TRBJ1-2 and V is TRBV20-1; the D gene TCRdb calls, TRBD1, cannot be checked with no DNA. This CDR3 region has 13 residues. Germline V gene sequence: CDR1 DFQATT, CDR2 SNEGSKA (reference sequence). The CDR3 sequence is CSAGDRARGGYTF.

The V gene is TRBV20-1, the J gene TRBJ1-1. The CDR3 has 14 residues. The germline CDR1 and CDR2 sequences are DFQATT and SNEGSKA (reference sequence). The CDR3 sequence: CSASSSRRNTEAFF.

The V gene is TRBV3-1, the J gene TRBJ2-1; no DNA is available, so the TRBD2 call from TCRdb remains unchecked. There are 16 residues in the CDR3. Germline V gene lookup returns CDR1 LGHDT and CDR2 YNNKEL (reference sequence). CDR3: CASSHHSGGSYNEQFF.

This sequence joins TRBV7-2 and TRBJ1-4; TCRdb returns TRBD1, unconfirmable since there is no DNA. Germline CDR1 reads SGHTA; CDR2 reads FQGNSA. The CDR3 covers 15 residues. CDR3 amino acids: CASSIAGGPNEKLFF.

This CDR3 is CASRAGHSYNEQFF. The rearrangement uses TRBV2 and TRBJ2-1; TCRdb's D call, TRBD2, is unchecked because there is no DNA. The CDR3 sequence is 14 residues long. Germline CDR1 reads SNHLY; CDR2 reads FYNNEI.

This sequence joins TRBV12-3 or TRBV12-4 and TRBJ2-7; TCRdb names TRBD1, which stays unverified in the absence of DNA. The length of the CDR3 is 15 residues. The CDR3 loop is CASSTRTVHPYEQYF.

This rearrangement joins TRBV20-1 to TRBJ2-1. The CDR3 loop spans 14 amino acids. Germline CDR1 is DFQATT and CDR2 is SNEGSKA (reference sequence). CDR3 in amino acids: CSAHETSSYNEQFF.

The chain links TRBV7-9 to TRBJ1-1. There are 15 residues in the CDR3. Per germline, CDR1 SEHNR and CDR2 FQNEAQ (reference sequence). CDR3 region: CASNLWTKGTTEAFF.

V and J are TRBV20-1 and TRBJ1-2; lacking DNA, the TRBD1 call made by TCRdb goes unchecked. This CDR3 contains 16 residues. CDR1 is DFQATT, CDR2 SNEGSKA, per germline (reference sequence). CDR3 sequence: CSASDPGQGVGYGYTF.

The chain recombines TRBV20-1 with TRBJ2-1; TCRdb proposes TRBD1, but this gene call is untestable without DNA. The CDR3 consists of 12 residues. Germline V gene sequence: CDR1 DFQATT, CDR2 SNEGSKA (reference sequence). CDR3 in amino acids: CSAPGSHNEQFF.

The V gene is TRBV5-1, the J gene TRBJ2-3; TCRdb picks TRBD2, but there is no DNA to check that call. The CDR3 has 18 amino acids. Germline CDR1 is SGHRS and CDR2 is YFSETQ. The CDR3 spells CASSLRPGTTSGEHTQYF.

The chain links TRBV7-2 to TRBJ1-2; TCRdb proposes TRBD1, but this gene call is untestable without DNA. Germline CDR1 reads SGHTA; CDR2 reads FQGNSA. There are 14 residues in the CDR3. CDR3 loop: CASSTRDRVDGYTF.

The gene calls are TRBV28 and TRBJ2-2; TCRdb's D call of TRBD1 is untestable without DNA. This CDR3 contains 16 residues. The germline V gene has CDR1 MDHEN and CDR2 SYDVKM. The CDR3 sequence is CASSLSGEGYPRELFF.